The 13 T cell receptor beta chains listed next were all sequenced from one sample in a study of identical twins. TCRdb fed the 5' RACE reads into MiXCR, producing one record per CDR3 protein. The sample lists about 150,000 distinct CDR3 sequences; around 3.4% were seen once. The sample taken for sequencing was memory T cells sorted from blood. These receptors all come from a man younger than 35 in good health.

This clonotype was seen repeatedly, ten times or more. V usage is TRBV20-1 and J usage is TRBJ2-1, with 8 bases aligning to TRBD2. Trimming at V came to 5 bases and at J to 7 bases, leaving 13 bases not matched to a gene. CDR1 DFQATT and CDR2 SNEGSKA come from the germline V gene (reference sequence). The CDR3 has 15 amino acids. CDR3 region: CSARRIAGNGNEQFF. The CDR3 nucleotides read TGCAGTGCTCGAAGGATAGCGGGAAACGGGAATGAGCAGTTCTTC.

The chain has TRBV19 and TRBJ2-2, with 15 bases identical to TRBD2. J was trimmed by 1 base and V by 4 bases; bases with no gene match: 1. Germline CDR1 and CDR2: LNHDA and SQIVND (reference sequence). CDR3 size: 17 residues. Written as DNA, the CDR3 is TGTGCCAGTAGTAGGGGACTAGCGGGAGGGAACACCGGGGAGCTGTTTTTT. Translation gives CASSRGLAGGNTGELFF.

This clonotype was found many times. The J gene is TRBJ2-3, the V gene TRBV7-9; TRBD2 aligns across 10 bases. V was clipped by 5 bases and J by 2 bases; unmatched bases: 7. CDR3 length equals 16 residues. Germline V lookup: CDR1 SEHNR, CDR2 FQNEAQ (reference sequence). The CDR3 DNA is TGTGCCAGCAGCCCCCGGACTAGCGGAAACACAGATACGCAGTATTTT. Amino acids: CASSPRTSGNTDTQYF.

In its sample, this clonotype was seen many times. DNA for the CDR3: TGTGCCAGCAGTTTTACCAGGGGGCATGAGCAGTTCTTC. It encodes CASSFTRGHEQFF. The V call is TRBV6-6, the J call TRBJ2-1, with 8 bases identical to TRBD1. Unmatched junction bases numbered 4, after V lost 4 bases and J lost 8 bases. This CDR3 region has 13 residues. Germline V gene data show CDR1 as MNHNY and CDR2 as SVGAGI (reference sequence).

At least ten counts were recorded for this clonotype. This chain uses TRBV5-1 with TRBJ2-1, with D perhaps TRBD1 (6 bases). The CDR3 is 14 residues long. Germline V CDR1 and CDR2: SGHRS, YFSETQ. V lost 0 bases and J lost 8, with 12 bases in between. CDR3 sequence reads: CASSLAQGIHEQFF. CDR3 DNA sequence: TGCGCCAGCAGCTTGGCACAGGGTATACATGAGCAGTTCTTC.

The chain joins TRBV6-5 to TRBJ1-1; D not certain. The CDR3 totals 11 residues. V gave up 5 bases and J gave up 3 bases, with 4 bases separating them. Germline loops: CDR1 MNHEY, CDR2 SVGAGI. The CDR3 is CASSADTEAFF. CDR3 in DNA: TGTGCCAGCAGTGCCGACACTGAAGCTTTCTTT.

This clonotype was recorded at least ten times. This chain connects TRBV6-5 to TRBJ2-5, with a possible D match to TRBD2 (5 bases). V was trimmed by 2 bases and J by 3 bases, leaving 10 bases between them. Germline V gene data show CDR1 as MNHEY and CDR2 as SVGAGI. The CDR3 consists of 14 residues. The CDR3 region is CASSYTSGKETQYF. DNA of the CDR3: TGTGCCAGCAGTTACACCAGCGGCAAAGAGACCCAGTACTTC.

This clonotype has ten or more counts. The J gene is TRBJ2-1, the V gene TRBV3-1; 7 bases agree with TRBD2. This CDR3 contains 16 residues. Trimming took 1 base from V and 5 from J; bases not matched to a gene: 8. The germline CDR1 and CDR2 sequences are LGHDT and YNNKEL (reference sequence). The CDR3 reads CASSQGLAEKNNEQFF. As DNA, the CDR3 is TGTGCCAGCAGCCAAGGTCTAGCGGAAAAAAACAATGAGCAGTTCTTC.

This clonotype was found many times. The J gene is TRBJ2-3, the V gene TRBV7-9; D is undetermined. The CDR3 is 13 amino acids. Per germline, CDR1 SEHNR and CDR2 FQNEAQ (reference sequence). V lost 1 base and J 2 bases, leaving 4 bases between the germline ends. CDR3 amino acids: CASSLGDTDTQYF. Here the CDR3 DNA reads TGTGCCAGCAGCTTAGGGGACACAGATACGCAGTATTTT.

The table lists this clonotype with many counts. The chain links TRBV27 to TRBJ2-1; 8 bases agree with TRBD2. Per the germline V gene, CDR1 is MNHEY and CDR2 is SMNVEV (reference sequence). The CDR3 length is 14 residues. The V and J ends lost 7 bases and 4 bases, in that order; junction bases with no gene match: 6. CDR3 residues: CASMASGPYNEQFF. CDR3 in DNA: TGTGCCAGCATGGCTAGCGGGCCTTACAATGAGCAGTTCTTC.

This clonotype was seen repeatedly, ten times or more. The chain uses TRBV27 and TRBJ1-1, with no clear D. Trimming removed 1 base at V and 4 bases at J, with 10 bases between. The CDR3 has 14 residues. The germline V gene encodes CDR1 MNHEY and CDR2 SMNVEV (reference sequence). CDR3 nucleotides: TGTGCCAGCAGTTTATTACGGGGAAGCACTGAAGCTTTCTTT. Its protein is CASSLLRGSTEAFF.

Many counts were recorded for this clonotype. The chain has TRBV3-1 and TRBJ1-3, with D perhaps TRBD1 (5 bases). The V gene lost 1 base and the J gene lost 4 bases, with 14 bases spanning the gap. The germline gives CDR1 LGHDT, CDR2 YNNKEL (reference sequence). The CDR3 extends over 16 amino acids. Here the CDR3 reads CASSQGQPKGGNTIYF. The CDR3 DNA reads TGTGCCAGCAGCCAAGGACAGCCGAAAGGAGGAAACACCATATATTTT.

This clonotype appeared many times. The chain links TRBV7-8 to TRBJ2-1; D not resolved. The germline gives CDR1 SGHVS, CDR2 FQNEAQ. The CDR3 is made up of 15 amino acids. Trimming shortened V by 0 bases and J by 8 bases, and 14 bases separated the two germline ends. The CDR3 bases are TGTGCCAGCAGCTTAGCGCACCAGAAAGGCTATGAGCAGTTCTTC. It translates to CASSLAHQKGYEQFF.